The T cell receptor (beta chain) under discussion was sequenced for a study of blood T cells in healthy people across ages. Study-level findings and limits: It was the long-lived donors that had more naive CD4+ cells and higher diversity than aged donors. As age increased, TCR beta diversity per million T cells fell in a roughly linear fashion.

This CDR3 spans 15 amino acids. The germline gives CDR1 SGHTA, CDR2 FQGNSA. V lost 3 bases, J lost 3 bases, and 14 bases lay in between. Sample-barcoded 5' priming and a J-beta primer mix drove a second PCR of roughly 6 to 12 cycles. TCRdb used MiXCR to reprocess the 5' RACE reads, holding one entry per CDR3 protein. The table lists about 1.4 million distinct CDR3 sequences, roughly 59% of them singletons, with 6.7% in the top ten. In the case of this clonotype: Its antigen is unknown.

The sequenced material came from blood. The receptor's source is a man between 18 and 35 years old in good health. The chain links TRBV7-2 to TRBJ2-5; possibly TRBD2 for D (5 bases). CDR3 residues: CASSFQSSGKETQYF. For the CDR3, the DNA is TGTGCCAGCAGCTTTCAGAGTTCGGGGAAAGAGACCCAGTACTTC.